These 9 T cell receptor beta chains were sequenced from one sample in a study of CD8+ T cells in alopecia areata. Once RNA had been extracted, it was reverse transcribed into cDNA to act as the sequencing template. Data came from immunoSEQ multiplex PCR; TCRdb stores just in-frame clones and leaves some out. The table shows 150,000 to 200,000 clones, with around 60% occurring only once. Noted treatment: oral pan-JAK inhibitor, 5-10 mg twice daily. Here the sequenced sample was CD4+ T cells sorted from blood, taken around week 49, from a patient treated with tofacitinib. These receptors were taken from a human donor with alopecia areata.

This rearrangement joins TRBV7-2 to TRBJ2-1; D is perhaps TRBD1 (6 bases). Germline assignment: CDR1 SGHTA and CDR2 FQGNSA. The CDR3 runs to 15 residues. The V end lost 3 bases, the J end lost 7 bases, and 16 bases lay between the germline ends. The CDR3 sequence is CASSFGLGTPNEQFF. CDR3 nucleotide sequence: TGTGCCAGCAGCTTTGGTCTGGGGACACCTAATGAGCAGTTCTTC.

This chain's CDR3 is CASGPYMDRRNEKLFF. The CDR3 region has the DNA TGTGCTAGTGGCCCTTACATGGACAGACGCAATGAAAAACTGTTTTTT. The chain is built from TRBV12-5 and TRBJ1-4; the D gene is possibly TRBD1 (6 bases). Germline assignment: CDR1 LGHNT and CDR2 FRNRAP. Trimming took off 6 bases at V and 5 bases at J, with 19 bases between the two ends. The CDR3 consists of 16 residues.

This chain connects TRBV10-3 to TRBJ2-5; D might be TRBD1 (6 bases). The germline V gene has CDR1 ENHRY and CDR2 SYGVKD. The CDR3 is 13 amino acids. Trimming removed 6 bases at V and 5 bases at J, with 13 bases between. CDR3 protein: CAIRITGLETQYF. The CDR3 DNA follows: TGTGCCATCAGAATTACAGGGTTGGAGACCCAGTACTTC.

CDR3 protein: CASSEGEGAGELFF. As DNA, the CDR3 is TGTGCCAGCAGTGAAGGGGAGGGAGCCGGGGAGCTGTTTTTT. This sequence joins TRBV6-1 and TRBJ2-2, with 7 positions matching TRBD2. V shed 1 base and J 6 bases; nucleotides not matched to a gene: 2. This CDR3 is built from 14 residues. Germline V lookup: CDR1 MNHNS, CDR2 SASEGT.

DNA of the CDR3: TGTGCCAGCAGCTTAGCGAGGGTAGGGGCCTTCTATGGCTACACCTTC. This gives the protein CASSLARVGAFYGYTF. The rearrangement uses TRBV7-2 and TRBJ1-2; a possible D gene is TRBD1 (5 bases). The germline V gene encodes CDR1 SGHTA and CDR2 FQGNSA. The V gene lost 0 bases and the J gene lost 4 bases, with 15 bases spanning the gap. The CDR3 is made up of 16 amino acids.

The rearrangement joins TRBV29-1 to TRBJ1-2, with D uncertain. This CDR3 comprises 12 residues. V gave up 5 bases and J gave up 4 bases, with 11 bases separating them. CDR1 and CDR2 (germline): SQVTM, ANQGSEA. The chain's CDR3 is CSVLHGVYGYTF. CDR3 coding DNA: TGCAGCGTTCTGCACGGAGTCTATGGCTACACCTTC. Variable domain in full (rest from reference TRBV29-1 and TRBJ1-2): SAVISQKPSRDICQRGTSLTIQCQVDSQVTMMFWYRQQPGQSLTLIATANQGSEATYESGFVIDKFPISRPNLTFSTLTVSNMSPEDSSIYLCSVLHGVYGYTFGSGTRLTVV.

This clone has just a few counts. The chain recombines TRBV7-3 with TRBJ1-1; 9 bases match TRBD1. CDR1 SGHTA and CDR2 FQGTGA come from the germline V gene. This CDR3 region has 13 residues. Unmatched junction bases numbered 2, after V lost 5 bases and J lost 4 bases. CDR3 sequence reads: CASSLTGGTEAFF. For the CDR3, the DNA is TGTGCCAGCAGCCTGACAGGGGGCACTGAAGCTTTCTTT.

The rearrangement links TRBV7-9 to TRBJ1-6, with D unclear. The germline CDR1 and CDR2 sequences are SEHNR and FQNEAQ (reference sequence). This CDR3 has 15 residues. Between the trimmed V and J ends, which lost 1 base and 7 bases, there was a span of 11 bases. The CDR3 region has the DNA TGTGCCAGCAGCTTAGTGTCCCAGAGGAATTCACCCCTCCACTTT. It is translated as CASSLVSQRNSPLHF. The full variable domain, its missing parts supplied by reference TRBV7-9 and TRBJ1-6, is DTGVSQNPRHKITKRGQNVTFRCDPISEHNRLYWYRQTLGQGPEFLTYFQNEAQLEKSRLLSDRFSAERPKGSFSTLEIQRTEQGDSAMYLCASSLVSQRNSPLHFGNGTRLTVT.

This clone showed up just a few times. The V call is TRBV10-3, the J call TRBJ2-1, with a possible D match to TRBD2 (5 bases). CDR3 length equals 15 residues. The germline V gene has CDR1 ENHRY and CDR2 SYGVKD. V lost 6 bases and J 3 bases, leaving 15 bases between the germline ends. DNA of the CDR3: TGTGCCATCAGAGAAAGCGGCGGCCTCTACAATGAGCAGTTCTTC. Protein sequence: CAIRESGGLYNEQFF.